This is a list of T cell receptor beta chains from one sample in a study of blood T cell repertoires in COVID-19. The data were produced by immunoSEQ multiplex PCR, yet TCRdb's version contains in-frame clones alone and is incomplete. The sample records around 140,000 clones, over 70% being singletons. Sequenced sample: peripheral blood. The origin of the receptors is a woman aged 55-70 years with acute or convalescent COVID-19. CDR3s include the opening cysteine and the closing phenylalanine or tryptophan. D genes are given only for firm matches. Size tells how often a clone was seen (once, few, many) or the class of an expanded clone, and some rows leave it out.

V: TRBV15
J: TRBJ2-1
size: .
D: .
DNA: TGTGCCACCAGCAGAGAATCGGGGGGCCTGTTGTTGAATGAGCAGTTCTTC
CDR3: CATSRESGGLLLNEQFF

V: TRBV11-2
J: TRBJ1-4
size: .
D: TRBD1
DNA: TGTGCCAGCAGCTCCGGGACAGCTTACTCAACTAATGAAAAACTGTTTTTT
CDR3: CASSSGTAYSTNEKLFF

V: TRBV5-1
J: TRBJ2-7
size: .
D: TRBD1
DNA: TGCGCCAGCAGCTTGGTCTACAGGGGACCCTACGAGCAGTACTTC
CDR3: CASSLVYRGPYEQYF

V: TRBV29-1
J: TRBJ2-2
size: .
D: .
DNA: TGCAGCGTTGAACTGAGAAGAAACACCGGGGAGCTGTTTTTT
CDR3: CSVELRRNTGELFF

V: TRBV10-3
J: TRBJ2-1
size: .
D: TRBD2
DNA: TGTGCCATCAGTGAGGAGACTAGCGGGAGGGCCAGGTTCTTC
CDR3: CAISEETSGRARFF

V: TRBV3-1/TRBV3-2
J: TRBJ2-7
size: .
D: TRBD2
DNA: TGTGCCAGCAGAAACACGACGGGACTAGCGGGAGGCCCCCCTTACGAGCAGTACTTC
CDR3: CASRNTTGLAGGPPYEQYF

V: TRBV29-1
J: TRBJ1-2
size: .
D: .
DNA: TGCAGCGTGCATGGGGAGGATGGCTACACCTTC
CDR3: CSVHGEDGYTF

V: TRBV2
J: TRBJ1-5
size: few
D: .
DNA: TGTGCCAGCAGTCGGGACAAGGGAAATAATCAGCCCCAGCATTTT
CDR3: CASSRDKGNNQPQHF

V: TRBV10-1
J: TRBJ2-1
size: .
D: TRBD2
DNA: TGCGCCAGCAGTGATCCGCGGGAGAAAAACAATGAGCAGTTCTTC
CDR3: CASSDPREKNNEQFF

V: TRBV7-8
J: TRBJ2-7
size: .
D: .
DNA: TGTGCCAGCAGCTTAGGTCTTGCGGAAGGCTACGAGCAGTACTTC
CDR3: CASSLGLAEGYEQYF

V: TRBV5-1
J: TRBJ2-7
size: .
D: TRBD2
DNA: TGCGCCAGCAGCTTGGCAGGGACTAGCGCTGAGCAGTACTTC
CDR3: CASSLAGTSAEQYF

V: TRBV19
J: TRBJ1-1
size: .
D: .
DNA: TGTGCCACCCGGAGCACTGAAGCTTTCTTT
CDR3: CATRSTEAFF

V: TRBV18
J: TRBJ2-4
size: few
D: TRBD1
DNA: TGTGCCAGCTCACGCGGGACAGGGGAAAACATTCAGTACTTC
CDR3: CASSRGTGENIQYF

V: TRBV27
J: TRBJ2-7
size: .
D: TRBD2
DNA: TGTGCCAGCCGGGGGGTCTACGAGCAGTACTTC
CDR3: CASRGVYEQYF

V: TRBV10-3
J: TRBJ2-1
size: .
D: TRBD2
DNA: TGTGCCATCAAAGGGACTAGCGGAGTGTACAATGAGCAGTTCTTC
CDR3: CAIKGTSGVYNEQFF

V: TRBV5-6
J: TRBJ2-2
size: few
D: .
DNA: TGTGCCAGCAGCCGCAGGGCAGGGGCCGGGGAGCTGTTTTTT
CDR3: CASSRRAGAGELFF

V: TRBV5-1
J: TRBJ2-1
size: .
D: .
DNA: TGCGCCAGCAGCTTGGCCACACAGGATGAGCAGTTCTTC
CDR3: CASSLATQDEQFF

V: TRBV5-1
J: TRBJ2-7
size: .
D: TRBD1
DNA: TGCGCCAGCAGCTTCGGACAGGCTGTGAACGAGCAGTACTTC
CDR3: CASSFGQAVNEQYF

V: TRBV28
J: TRBJ2-3
size: .
D: TRBD2
DNA: TGTGCCAGCAGTTCCGGGACTAGCGGGAGTCCTTCCACAGATACGCAGTATTTT
CDR3: CASSSGTSGSPSTDTQYF

V: TRBV5-1
J: TRBJ1-6
size: once
D: .
DNA: TGCGCCAGCAGGGCGGGGCCAGGTTCACCCCTCCACTTT
CDR3: CASRAGPGSPLHF

V: TRBV27
J: TRBJ1-2
size: .
D: TRBD1
DNA: TGTGCCAGCAGTAACCGACAGGGGCCGTTTCCCTATGGCTACACCTTC
CDR3: CASSNRQGPFPYGYTF

V: TRBV7-8
J: TRBJ1-2
size: .
D: TRBD1
DNA: TGTGCCAGCAGCTCCTCCCGGGACAGGGCTAACTATGGCTACACCTTC
CDR3: CASSSSRDRANYGYTF